This T cell receptor beta chain was sequenced during a study of cytomegalovirus exposure and HLA in healthy donors. Sequenced by immunoSEQ multiplex PCR; TCRdb stores in-frame clones only, minus some. The repertoire holds about 130,000 clones, with around 90% as singletons. Germline CDR1 is SGHRS and CDR2 is YFSETQ. This CDR3 contains 13 residues. With 5 bases removed from V and 1 base from J, the gap between germline ends came to 9 bases. For this clone: The antigen remains undetermined.

Notes on the study in general: For cytomegalovirus status, the classifier reportedly gave diagnoses with high specificity and sensitivity. Cytomegalovirus-associated TCR beta chains were listed, numbering 150 to 200.

This sequence originates from a woman aged 18-29 years in good health and CMV-seronegative. The chain is built from TRBV5-1 and TRBJ2-5; TRBD2 might be the D (6 bases). The specimen sequenced was PBMCs. CDR3 protein: CASRMGGQETQYF. The CDR3 DNA is TGCGCCAGCAGGATGGGGGGCCAAGAGACCCAGTACTTC.